The 8 T cell receptor beta chains presented below share a single source sample, sequenced in a study of beta chain features in type 1 diabetes. Investigators reverse transcribed all isolated RNA, so they sequenced expressed TCRB transcripts. Method: immunoSEQ multiplex PCR; TCRdb's copy keeps in-frame clones and lacks some. This table holds 810,000 or so clones, roughly 15% found once. Specimen: naive CD4+ T cells from blood. The receptors were sampled from a woman between 18 and 30 years old in good health.

The rearrangement links TRBV4-2 to TRBJ2-7, with a weak D call TRBD2 (6 bases). In germline, CDR1 is LGHNA, CDR2 YNFKEQ. Trimming took off 0 bases at V and 4 bases at J, with 13 bases between the two ends. The CDR3 spans 15 residues. The CDR3 loop is CASSQDGGHLYEQYF. The CDR3 DNA is TGTGCCAGCAGCCAAGATGGAGGGCACTTATACGAGCAGTACTTC.

The chain uses TRBV28 and TRBJ2-1; TRBD1 agrees at 7 bases. The CDR3 sequence is 15 residues long. The junction had 8 bases not matched to a gene; V was cut back by 4 bases and J by 5 bases. Germline-derived CDR1 and CDR2 are MDHEN and SYDVKM. CDR3 sequence reads: CASSWTGSRDNEQFF. For the CDR3, the DNA is TGTGCCAGCAGTTGGACAGGATCAAGAGACAATGAGCAGTTCTTC.

This clone has more than one count but fewer than ten. V is TRBV11-2 and J is TRBJ2-5, with D perhaps matching TRBD2 (5 bases). V was clipped by 2 bases and J by 7 bases, with 17 bases between them. The CDR3 consists of 15 residues. The germline V gene has CDR1 SGHAT and CDR2 FQNNGV. CDR3 DNA: TGTGCCAGCAGCTTAATCGATGCGGGCCCAGGGACCCAGTACTTC. This encodes CASSLIDAGPGTQYF.

Only a few counts were recorded for this clone. The gene calls are TRBV25-1 and TRBJ2-1; D is uncertain. The CDR3 runs 11 residues. The germline CDR1 and CDR2 sequences are MGHDK and SYGVNS. With 6 bases removed from V and 6 bases from J, the gap between germline ends came to 6 bases. In nucleotides, the CDR3 is TGTGCCAGCAGGGAGACCAATGAGCAGTTCTTC. Protein: CASRETNEQFF.

The genes are TRBV9 and TRBJ2-1; D call uncertain. CDR1 SGDLS and CDR2 YYNGEE come from the germline V gene. Trimming took 0 bases from V and 5 from J, leaving 15 bases between them. The CDR3 runs to 16 residues. The CDR3: CASSVAMRPADNEQFF. The DNA for the CDR3 is TGTGCCAGCAGCGTAGCGATGAGACCTGCAGACAATGAGCAGTTCTTC.

V and J are TRBV15 and TRBJ2-1, with D uncertain. There are 14 residues in the CDR3. The ends were cut back, 5 bases at V and 3 bases at J, with 11 bases in the middle. The germline V gene encodes CDR1 LNHNV and CDR2 YYDKDF (reference sequence). The CDR3 DNA follows: TGTGCCACCAGCCATGCAGCGAGCTACAATGAGCAGTTCTTC. Amino acid sequence: CATSHAASYNEQFF.

This chain connects TRBV6-5 to TRBJ1-1; no clear D gene. The germline V gene has CDR1 MNHEY and CDR2 SVGAGI. The V end was cut by 6 bases, the J end by 1 base, with 9 bases between. CDR3 length: 13 amino acids. CDR3 in amino acids: CASSSLGNTEAFF. In DNA, the CDR3 is TGTGCCAGCAGCTCCTTGGGGAACACTGAAGCTTTCTTT.

The sample holds a few counts of this clone. The chain couples TRBV27 to TRBJ2-1; unclear D gene. The CDR3 loop spans 16 amino acids. V lost 4 bases to trimming and J lost 3 bases, with 16 bases between them. Per the germline V gene, CDR1 is MNHEY and CDR2 is SMNVEV (reference sequence). The CDR3 loop is CASSSPTQHRYNEQFF. The CDR3 nucleotides read TGTGCCAGCAGTTCTCCCACGCAGCACCGCTACAATGAGCAGTTCTTC.